These 27 T cell receptor beta chains originate from one sample sequenced in a study of early T cells in non-severe SARS-CoV-2 infection. TCRdb re-called the 5' RACE reads through MiXCR, storing one row per CDR3 protein. The data contain tens of thousands of distinct CDR3 sequences, about 13% of them seen just once; the ten biggest clones take up over 6.5%. The sequencing input was whole blood. The receptor set was obtained from an adult who was a healthcare worker with PCR-confirmed SARS-CoV-2 infection or an uninfected control (not recorded which).

This clonotype came up a few times. The V call is TRBV7-2, the J call TRBJ2-3, with D possibly TRBD2 on 6 matching bases. Trimming removed 1 base from V and 1 base from J, with 9 bases in between. Per germline, CDR1 SGHTA and CDR2 FQGNSA. The CDR3 consists of 15 residues. CDR3 sequence: CASSLVGEGTDTQYF. The CDR3 nucleotides read TGTGCCAGCAGCTTAGTAGGGGAGGGCACAGATACGCAGTATTTT.

The sample holds many counts of this clonotype. The gene calls are TRBV29-1 and TRBJ2-1; tentatively, D is TRBD2 (5 bases). Germline CDR1 is SQVTM and CDR2 is ANQGSEA. V lost 6 bases to trimming and J lost 0 bases, with 6 bases between them. This CDR3 comprises 12 residues. As DNA, the CDR3 is TGCAGCGTACGGGGCTCCTACAATGAGCAGTTCTTC. Its translation: CSVRGSYNEQFF.

This clonotype was observed a handful of times. One end of the junction does not line up with germline, which may come from a read error. The rearrangement uses TRBV6-4 and TRBJ2-3; D unclear. The CDR3 has 15 amino acids. Germline loops: CDR1 MRHNA, CDR2 SNTAGT. The CDR3 spells CANSDSGAHTDTQYF. The CDR3 DNA reads as TGTGCCAACAGTGACTCAGGAGCTCACACAGATACGCAGTATTTT.

The table lists this clonotype with many counts. V and J are TRBV24-1 and TRBJ1-2; D is perhaps TRBD1 (6 bases). The CDR3 covers 13 residues. Germline CDR1 and CDR2: KGHDR and SFDVKD. The V and J ends lost 5 bases and 3 bases respectively, with 9 bases between them. The CDR3 DNA is TGTGCCACCAGTGGGACAGCTTACTATGGCTACACCTTC. As protein: CATSGTAYYGYTF.

The rearrangement joins TRBV20-1 to TRBJ2-7; D is ambiguous. Trimming cost V 5 bases and J 6 bases, with 17 bases left between them. Germline values: CDR1 DFQATT, CDR2 SNEGSKA (reference sequence). The CDR3 consists of 13 residues. As DNA, the CDR3 is TGCAGTGCTCGTCACAACCTAATAAGCGAGCAGTACTTC. Its protein is CSARHNLISEQYF.

This clonotype was counted a few times. The gene calls are TRBV25-1 and TRBJ2-1; 8 nucleotides match TRBD1. The CDR3 is 14 residues long. The J segment lost 5 bases and the V segment lost 3 bases, leaving 3 bases of the junction unmatched. Germline V CDR1 and CDR2: MGHDK, SYGVNS. The DNA for the CDR3 is TGTGCCAGCAGTGAGGCAGGGGGCAACAATGAGCAGTTCTTC. Its protein product is CASSEAGGNNEQFF.

CDR3 residues: CASSQLQGEKEKLFF. DNA of the CDR3: TGCGCCAGCAGCCAATTACAGGGAGAGAAAGAAAAACTGTTTTTT. J is TRBJ1-4 and V is TRBV4-1; possible D gene TRBD1, 6 bases. Trimming stripped 2 bases from V and 8 bases from J, with 15 bases between. Germline assignment: CDR1 MGHRA and CDR2 YSYEKL. This CDR3 contains 15 residues.

The V gene is TRBV28, the J gene TRBJ1-5, with unresolved D. The ends were cut back, 6 bases at V and 7 bases at J, with 10 bases in the middle. The CDR3 has 12 residues. The germline V gene encodes CDR1 MDHEN and CDR2 SYDVKM. CDR3 nucleotides: TGTGCCAGCAGGGGTCTTAGACAGCCCCAGCATTTT. Translated: CASRGLRQPQHF.

V and J are TRBV6-5 and TRBJ2-1; a weak D match, TRBD2 (6 bases). V dropped 6 bases and J dropped 7 bases, with 10 bases sitting between them. Germline loops: CDR1 MNHEY, CDR2 SVGAGI. The CDR3 is 12 amino acids. The CDR3 sequence: CASSPRENEQFF. The CDR3 bases are TGTGCCAGCAGCCCCCGGGAGAATGAGCAGTTCTTC.

As regards this clonotype: At one of its ends the junction is not consistent with the germline gene, which may arise from a read error. V and J are TRBV29-1 and TRBJ2-7, with 8 bases matching TRBD2. In germline, CDR1 is SQVTM, CDR2 ANQGSEA. The CDR3 consists of 12 residues. DNA for the CDR3: TGCAGCGTTTGGAGCGGGGGAACCGACTACATGTTC. The encoded protein is CSVWSGGTDYMF.

This chain connects TRBV7-9 to TRBJ2-7; 9 bases match TRBD2. The CDR3 consists of 16 residues. Germline V gives CDR1 SEHNR, CDR2 FQNEAQ (reference sequence). Trimming took 2 bases from V and 5 from J; bases not matched to a gene: 10. CDR3 nucleotide sequence: TGTGCCAGCAGCTTAACCTTAGCGGGAGTAGGTAACGAGCAGTACTTC. Its translation is CASSLTLAGVGNEQYF.

This sequence joins TRBV7-9 and TRBJ2-7; D is unresolved. Germline CDR1 reads SEHNR; CDR2 reads FQNEAQ (reference sequence). This CDR3 contains 11 residues. Trimming left V 1 base short and J 11 bases short, with 9 bases between. The CDR3 coding sequence is TGTGCCAGCAGCTTAGGCACAGTGGAGTACTTC. Protein: CASSLGTVEYF.

This clonotype was observed a handful of times. The V gene is TRBV25-1, the J gene TRBJ1-1; 7 bases fit TRBD1. The CDR3 has 14 residues. Germline CDR1 and CDR2: MGHDK and SYGVNS. The junction had 11 bases not matched to a gene; V was cut back by 4 bases and J by 9 bases. CDR3 protein: CASSGAPTGAKAFF. CDR3 coding DNA: TGTGCCAGCAGTGGAGCCCCCACAGGGGCTAAAGCTTTCTTT.

This clonotype was found a few times. The J gene is TRBJ2-3, the V gene TRBV27, with 8 bases aligning to TRBD2. The CDR3 runs 15 residues. The trim removed 2 bases at V and 0 bases at J, leaving 1 base unmatched. CDR1 is MNHEY, CDR2 SMNVEV, per germline (reference sequence). CDR3 protein: CASSLPGGSTDTQYF. The DNA of the CDR3 is TGTGCCAGCAGTTTACCGGGAGGGAGCACAGATACGCAGTATTTT.

This clonotype was seen repeatedly, ten times or more. The V call is TRBV28, the J call TRBJ2-7, with D possibly being TRBD1 (5 bases). The V gene's germline CDR1 is MDHEN and CDR2 SYDVKM. This CDR3 has 13 amino acids. V shed 2 bases and J shed 6 bases, with 11 bases lying between them. CDR3 sequence reads: CASSLMSGIEQYF. Here the CDR3 DNA reads TGTGCCAGCAGTTTAATGTCAGGGATCGAGCAGTACTTC. The full variable domain, in which reference TRBV28 and TRBJ2-7 provide the parts outside the CDR3, is DVKVTQSSRYLVKRTGEKVFLECVQDMDHENMFWYRQDPGLGLRLIYFSYDVKMKEKGDIPEGYSVSREKKERFSLILESASTNQTSMYLCASSLMSGIEQYFGPGTRLTVT.

This chain connects TRBV7-6 to TRBJ1-2; D perhaps matches TRBD1 (5 bases). V lost 0 bases and J lost 4, with 15 bases in between. The length of the CDR3 is 16 residues. CDR1 is SGHVS, CDR2 FNYEAQ, per germline. CDR3 region: CASSLAQGTTGYGYTF. In DNA, the CDR3 is TGTGCCAGCAGCTTAGCCCAGGGTACGACGGGCTATGGCTACACCTTC.

The chain combines TRBV27 with TRBJ1-2; D perhaps matches TRBD1 (5 bases). The CDR3 spans 13 residues. CDR1 and CDR2 (germline): MNHEY, SMNVEV (reference sequence). Trimming cost V 1 base and J 7 bases, with 10 bases left between them. CDR3 coding DNA: TGTGCCAGCAGTTTATATGAGGGACGTGGCTACACCTTC. Encoded protein: CASSLYEGRGYTF.

This clonotype turned up a few times. This chain uses TRBV7-6 with TRBJ1-2; a weak D match, TRBD1 (5 bases). CDR1 and CDR2 (germline): SGHVS, FNYEAQ. CDR3 length: 15 residues. The V and J ends lost 5 bases and 4 bases respectively, with 17 bases between them. CDR3 DNA sequence: TGTGCCAGCAGCCCGGGAACGGACAATACCTATGGCTACACCTTC. Translation: CASSPGTDNTYGYTF.

The rearrangement joins TRBV27 to TRBJ2-3; the D gene is possibly TRBD1 (6 bases). Trimming cost V 5 bases and J 2 bases, with 17 bases left between them. Germline CDR1 is MNHEY and CDR2 is SMNVEV (reference sequence). This CDR3 is 16 amino acids long. CDR3 residues: CASSPSNRVSTDTQYF. The CDR3, as DNA: TGTGCCAGCAGTCCGTCAAACAGGGTCTCCACAGATACGCAGTATTTT.

This clonotype was observed many times. This chain connects TRBV20-1 to TRBJ1-1; D not certain. Germline V gene sequence: CDR1 DFQATT, CDR2 SNEGSKA (reference sequence). CDR3 length equals 11 residues. Trimming removed 6 bases from V and 3 bases from J, with 8 bases in between. The CDR3 spells CSAVQDTEAFF. CDR3 bases: TGCAGTGCAGTCCAGGACACTGAAGCTTTCTTT.

The rearrangement joins TRBV9 to TRBJ2-1, with D possibly TRBD1 on 6 matching bases. Germline lookup yields CDR1 SGDLS and CDR2 YYNGEE. CDR3 size: 14 residues. V was cut by 7 bases and J by 2 bases, with 13 bases left in between. Written as DNA, the CDR3 is TGTGCCAGCCAAGCAGGGGCCCCCTACAATGAGCAGTTCTTC. Protein: CASQAGAPYNEQFF.

The chain carries TRBV10-2 and TRBJ1-1, with D unresolved. Germline values: CDR1 WSHSY, CDR2 SAAADI. Trimming took 2 bases from V and 1 from J, leaving 5 bases between them. This CDR3 has 13 amino acids. The CDR3 DNA is TGCGCCAGCAGTGAGCACAGGAACACTGAAGCTTTCTTT. Its protein product is CASSEHRNTEAFF.

This clonotype appeared many times. This chain links TRBV6-5 with TRBJ2-1; D is uncertain. Between the trimmed V and J ends, which lost 1 base and 5 bases, there was a span of 6 bases. Germline V gives CDR1 MNHEY, CDR2 SVGAGI. The CDR3 loop spans 13 amino acids. The CDR3 reads CASSYLGHNEQFF. The CDR3 nucleotides are TGTGCCAGCAGTTACTTGGGCCACAATGAGCAGTTCTTC.

This clonotype has a count of ten or more. The V gene is TRBV20-1, the J gene TRBJ2-2; D might be TRBD2 (6 bases). CDR1 and CDR2 from the germline V gene are DFQATT and SNEGSKA (reference sequence). The length of the CDR3 is 15 residues. Trimming cost V 0 bases and J 4 bases, with 12 bases left between them. DNA of the CDR3: TGCAGTGCTAGAGACGGGAGATCCGGCACCGGGGAGCTGTTTTTT. Its translation: CSARDGRSGTGELFF.

This clonotype was counted a few times. The J gene is TRBJ2-2, the V gene TRBV19; D tentatively fits TRBD1 or TRBD2 (5 bases each). The CDR3 is made up of 14 amino acids. Germline CDR1 LNHDA, CDR2 SQIVND (reference sequence). The V gene lost 6 bases and the J gene lost 2 bases, with 10 bases spanning the gap. The CDR3 DNA reads TGTGCCAGTAGCGGGGACCTAAACACCGGGGAGCTGTTTTTT. It encodes CASSGDLNTGELFF.

This clonotype was seen ten or more times. The chain recombines TRBV5-1 with TRBJ2-1; D is possibly TRBD2 (5 bases). Germline V CDR1 and CDR2: SGHRS, YFSETQ. Trimming left V 4 bases short and J 6 bases short, with 8 bases between. The CDR3 is 12 residues long. The CDR3 spells CASSIGGNEQFF. The CDR3 bases are TGCGCCAGCAGCATCGGAGGCAATGAGCAGTTCTTC.

The CDR3 sequence is CSVRGPRNEQFF. Here the CDR3 DNA reads TGCAGTGTCAGGGGCCCCCGGAATGAGCAGTTCTTC. The chain combines TRBV20-1 with TRBJ2-1; weak D call: TRBD1 (6 bases). Trimming stripped 7 bases from V and 7 bases from J, with 14 bases between. Germline V gene sequence: CDR1 DFQATT, CDR2 SNEGSKA (reference sequence). This CDR3 spans 12 amino acids.